One sample yielded the 26 T cell receptor beta chains listed below, sequenced in a study of graft-versus-host responses after intestinal transplantation. The repertoire was sequenced with immunoSEQ multiplex PCR; TCRdb's copy has only in-frame clones and lacks some. This repertoire shows 100,000 or so clones, 90% to 95% found once; its top ten account for roughly 0.2%. These receptors' antigens are unknown. The sample consisted of unstimulated CD4+ T cells sorted from spleen or lymph node cells, taken before transplant. The receptors shown here come from a human donor who was the organ donor for an intestinal transplant.

The V call is TRBV6-1, the J call TRBJ2-5; the match to TRBD1 covers 7 bases. Trimming cost V 8 bases and J 5 bases; bases outside gene matches: 14. The length of the CDR3 is 15 residues. From germline, CDR1 is MNHNS and CDR2 SASEGT. CDR3 region: CASSSGPTGMETQYF. Written as DNA, the CDR3 is TGTGCCAGCTCTTCGGGGCCGACAGGGATGGAGACCCAGTACTTC.

The J gene is TRBJ1-2, the V gene TRBV14; D gene unclear. The CDR3 sequence is 15 residues long. V shed 0 bases and J shed 2 bases, with 10 bases lying between them. Looked up from germline, CDR1 is SGHDN and CDR2 is FVKESK. This CDR3 is CASSQDRWANYGYTF. The DNA of the CDR3 is TGTGCCAGCAGCCAAGATCGTTGGGCCAACTATGGCTACACCTTC.

The chain uses TRBV7-3 and TRBJ1-1, with D tentatively TRBD1 (5 bases). Germline CDR1 SGHTA, CDR2 FQGTGA. The CDR3 runs 13 residues. Deletions cut 0 bases from V and 4 bases from J, with 6 bases between. CDR3 sequence (DNA): TGTGCCAGCAGCTTAACAGGGGCCACTGAAGCTTTCTTT. Amino acid sequence: CASSLTGATEAFF.

The V gene is TRBV7-3, the J gene TRBJ2-3, with a weak D call TRBD1 (7 bases). The germline V gene has CDR1 SGHTA and CDR2 FQGTGA. V lost 1 base to trimming and J lost 0 bases, with 14 bases between them. There are 17 residues in the CDR3. The CDR3 is CASSLRGRGASTDTQYF. The CDR3 DNA follows: TGTGCCAGCAGCTTAAGGGGCAGGGGGGCCAGCACAGATACGCAGTATTTT.

The CDR3 nucleotides read TGTGCCAGCAGTCACGACAGGGGGCGTTACACCTTC. It codes for CASSHDRGRYTF. The chain combines TRBV6-6 with TRBJ1-2, with 10 bases matching TRBD1. With 5 bases clipped from V and 11 bases from J, the junction kept 5 bases outside the gene matches. Germline V lookup: CDR1 MNHNY, CDR2 SVGAGI (reference sequence). This CDR3 is 12 amino acids long.

The V and J genes are TRBV9 and TRBJ2-5; TRBD2 matches 13 bases. Germline CDR1 and CDR2: SGDLS and YYNGEE. V lost 3 bases and J lost 5; bases outside the gene matches: 10. This CDR3 has 17 amino acids. The CDR3 loop reads CASSAGLAGTGSETQYF. DNA for the CDR3: TGTGCCAGCAGCGCGGGACTAGCGGGGACTGGGAGTGAGACCCAGTACTTC.

The chain links TRBV9 to TRBJ1-6; no definite D call. Germline CDR1 and CDR2: SGDLS and YYNGEE. V gave up 3 bases and J gave up 10 bases, with 17 bases separating them. The CDR3 contains 15 residues. The CDR3 loop reads CASSDQVSEGSPLHF. The CDR3 DNA follows: TGTGCCAGCAGCGACCAAGTGAGCGAGGGATCACCCCTCCACTTT.

This rearrangement joins TRBV7-2 to TRBJ2-7, with TRBD2 matching 8 bases. Germline values: CDR1 SGHTA, CDR2 FQGNSA. J was trimmed by 2 bases and V by 4 bases; bases with no gene match: 10. CDR3 length: 16 amino acids. The CDR3 loop reads CASSSRLGAGAYEQYF. The CDR3 region has the DNA TGTGCCAGCAGCTCGAGATTGGGAGCGGGGGCCTACGAGCAGTACTTC.

This rearrangement joins TRBV7-6 to TRBJ1-3; 7 bases agree with TRBD1. The CDR3 extends over 17 amino acids. The germline gives CDR1 SGHVS, CDR2 FNYEAQ. After removal of 5 bases from V and 0 bases from J, the junction contained 10 bases not matched to a gene. As DNA, the CDR3 is TGTGCCAGCAGCCCCGTTCAGGGACAGAGCTCTGGAAACACCATATATTTT. Encoded protein: CASSPVQGQSSGNTIYF.

This chain links TRBV9 with TRBJ1-2; 8 bases agree with TRBD1. Germline loops: CDR1 SGDLS, CDR2 YYNGEE. The length of the CDR3 is 12 residues. V lost 4 bases, J lost 7 bases, and 3 bases stayed unmatched. The CDR3 nucleotides are TGTGCCAGCAGCCCCGACAGGGGTGGCTACACCTTC. Its translation is CASSPDRGGYTF. The full variable domain, with the rest looked up from reference TRBV9 and TRBJ1-2, is DSGVTQTPKHLITATGQRVTLRCSPRSGDLSVYWYQQSLDQGLQFLIQYYNGEERAKGNILERFSAQQFPDLHSELNLSSLELGDSALYFCASSPDRGGYTFGSGTRLTVV.

The genes are TRBV18 and TRBJ1-1; TRBD1 might be the D (5 bases). V was pared by 0 bases and J by 2 bases, with 16 bases between. The V gene's germline CDR1 is KGHSH and CDR2 LQKENI. This CDR3 contains 17 residues. CDR3 in amino acids: CASSPPGGRRSNTEAFF. The DNA of the CDR3 is TGTGCCAGCTCACCACCGGGGGGTAGGCGGTCAAACACTGAAGCTTTCTTT.

The rearrangement joins TRBV28 to TRBJ1-3; unclear D gene. The V gene lost 5 bases and the J gene lost 4 bases, with 12 bases spanning the gap. The CDR3 length is 14 residues. CDR1 is MDHEN, CDR2 SYDVKM, per germline. Here the CDR3 reads CASSVVSPGNTIYF. In DNA form, the CDR3 reads TGTGCCAGCAGTGTTGTGAGTCCGGGAAACACCATATATTTT. The entire variable domain, with the rest obtained from reference TRBV28 and TRBJ1-3, is as follows: DVKVTQSSRYLVKRTGEKVFLECVQDMDHENMFWYRQDPGLGLRLIYFSYDVKMKEKGDIPEGYSVSREKKERFSLILESASTNQTSMYLCASSVVSPGNTIYFGEGSWLTVV.

This clone was counted once. The J gene is TRBJ2-5, the V gene TRBV5-4, with 8 bases aligning to TRBD1. Germline CDR1 and CDR2: SGHNT and YYREEE (reference sequence). After removal of 0 bases from V and 3 bases from J, the junction contained 1 base not matched to a gene. The CDR3 is made up of 14 amino acids. CDR3 nucleotides: TGTGCCAGCAGCTTGGAGGACAGGGAAGAGACCCAGTACTTC. It yields the protein CASSLEDREETQYF. The full variable domain, completed using reference TRBV5-4 and TRBJ2-5, is ETGVTQSPTHLIKTRGQQVTLRCSSQSGHNTVSWYQQALGQGPQFIFQYYREEENGRGNFPPRFSGLQFPNYSSELNVNALELDDSALYLCASSLEDREETQYFGPGTRLLVL.

The chain is built from TRBV5-4 and TRBJ1-2, with TRBD1 matching 8 bases. The CDR3 loop spans 15 amino acids. V was clipped by 1 base and J by 2 bases; unmatched bases: 4. The V gene's germline CDR1 is SGHNT and CDR2 YYREEE (reference sequence). The CDR3 DNA reads as TGTGCCAGCAGCTTGCAGGCAGGGGGCAACTATGGCTACACCTTC. The encoded protein is CASSLQAGGNYGYTF.

This sequence joins TRBV18 and TRBJ2-3; TRBD1 agrees at 10 bases. In germline, CDR1 is KGHSH, CDR2 LQKENI. CDR3 length: 18 residues. Trimming at V came to 1 base and at J to 1 base, leaving 8 bases not matched to a gene. For the CDR3, the DNA is TGTGCCAGCTCACCACTACCATCTGGGACAGGGGGCACAGATACGCAGTATTTT. Its translation: CASSPLPSGTGGTDTQYF. The whole variable domain, filled in from reference TRBV18 and TRBJ2-3, reads NAGVMQNPRHLVRRRGQEARLRCSPMKGHSHVYWYRQLPEEGLKFMVYLQKENIIDESGMPKERFSAEFPKEGPSILRIQQVVRGDSAAYFCASSPLPSGTGGTDTQYFGPGTRLTVL.

The genes are TRBV6-4 and TRBJ1-2, with 7 bases identical to TRBD1. The CDR3 has 16 amino acids. J was trimmed by 4 bases and V by 6 bases; bases with no gene match: 14. From germline, CDR1 is MRHNA and CDR2 SNTAGT. The DNA for the CDR3 is TGTGCCAGCAGCCCCGGATTCCTCCGGGACAGCTATGGCTACACCTTC. Translating it yields CASSPGFLRDSYGYTF.

This clone was observed a single time. The chain recombines TRBV7-9 with TRBJ2-5, with D possibly TRBD1 on 6 matching bases. Germline assignment: CDR1 SEHNR and CDR2 FQNEAQ (reference sequence). The length of the CDR3 is 15 residues. V gave up 5 bases and J gave up 0 bases, with 13 bases separating them. In DNA form, the CDR3 reads TGTGCCAGCAGCCGCCGACAGGAGTACCAAGAGACCCAGTACTTC. Its translation: CASSRRQEYQETQYF.

The genes are TRBV19 and TRBJ2-3, with 9 bases aligning to TRBD1. CDR3 length: 15 amino acids. Germline V gives CDR1 LNHDA, CDR2 SQIVND (reference sequence). V lost 6 bases to trimming and J lost 1 base; unmatched junction nucleotides: 5. The CDR3 bases are TGTGCCAGTAGACACAGGGGGCTCGGCACAGATACGCAGTATTTT. Protein product: CASRHRGLGTDTQYF.

The gene calls are TRBV7-3 and TRBJ2-3; the match to TRBD2 covers 12 bases. Losses at the gene ends were 5 bases for V and 5 bases for J; bases not matched to a gene: 17. The germline CDR1 and CDR2 sequences are SGHTA and FQGTGA. This CDR3 region has 19 residues. For the CDR3, the DNA is TGTGCCAGCAGCGTGACTAGCGGGGGACCCCCCGTGGGCAAAGATACGCAGTATTTT. It is translated as CASSVTSGGPPVGKDTQYF.

The chain combines TRBV5-1 with TRBJ2-7; 9 nucleotides agree with TRBD1. The trim removed 3 bases at V and 6 bases at J, leaving 10 bases unmatched. Germline V lookup: CDR1 SGHRS, CDR2 YFSETQ. CDR3 length: 15 amino acids. CDR3 region: CASSSGTGRSSEQYF. The CDR3 DNA reads as TGCGCCAGCAGCTCAGGGACAGGGCGGAGTAGCGAGCAGTACTTC.

This chain links TRBV10-3 with TRBJ1-3, with a weak D call TRBD1 (6 bases). Trimming removed 7 bases at V and 0 bases at J, with 13 bases between. The germline V gene encodes CDR1 ENHRY and CDR2 SYGVKD. The CDR3 loop spans 15 amino acids. CDR3 in amino acids: CAITEGQLSGNTIYF. The CDR3 coding sequence is TGTGCCATCACTGAAGGACAGCTCTCTGGAAACACCATATATTTT.

V is TRBV6-5 and J is TRBJ1-6; no clear D. Trimming shortened V by 6 bases and J by 8 bases, and 14 bases separated the two germline ends. The CDR3 is 14 amino acids. CDR1 is MNHEY, CDR2 SVGAGI, per germline. CDR3 protein: CASSLLGGDSPLHF. CDR3 sequence (DNA): TGTGCCAGCAGCCTCCTGGGCGGGGATTCACCCCTCCACTTT.

Of note for this clone: Other DNA sequences in the same sample also yield this CDR3. V and J are TRBV5-1 and TRBJ2-5; D might be TRBD1 (6 bases). The CDR3 extends over 11 amino acids. Trimming removed 5 bases from V and 4 bases from J, with 6 bases in between. Germline V gene data show CDR1 as SGHRS and CDR2 as YFSETQ. The CDR3 spells CASRTGETQYF. For the CDR3, the DNA is TGCGCCAGCAGGACAGGAGAGACCCAGTACTTC.

This clone was detected a few times. The chain has TRBV6-5 and TRBJ1-3, with 7 bases matching TRBD1. Trimming removed 2 bases from V and 2 bases from J; junction bases left unmatched: 6. This CDR3 comprises 16 residues. From germline, CDR1 is MNHEY and CDR2 SVGAGI. The CDR3 reads CASSYTLGTAGNTIYF. Written as DNA, the CDR3 is TGTGCCAGCAGTTACACTTTAGGGACAGCTGGAAACACCATATATTTT.

The chain recombines TRBV4-1 with TRBJ2-1, with a tentative D call TRBD1 (6 bases). This CDR3 contains 16 residues. Germline V gives CDR1 MGHRA, CDR2 YSYEKL. Trimming cost V 0 bases and J 2 bases, with 11 bases left between them. The CDR3 nucleotides read TGCGCCAGCAGCCAAGAAAACCGGGACACCTACAATGAGCAGTTCTTC. Translated: CASSQENRDTYNEQFF.

V is TRBV27 and J is TRBJ2-7; 9 positions match TRBD2. This CDR3 contains 12 residues. Looked up from germline, CDR1 is MNHEY and CDR2 is SMNVEV (reference sequence). V gave up 8 bases and J gave up 7 bases; unmatched junction bases: 6. For the CDR3, the DNA is TGTGCCAGCCGGGGGCGGGAGGGGGAGCAGTACTTC. Protein product: CASRGREGEQYF.